These 32 T cell receptor beta chains came from one sample sequenced in a study of CD8 T cells in ankylosing spondylitis (dated by TCRdb to about 2017). The library came from 5' RACE. The sample was run on an Illumina HiSeq 2500. The public reads were run again by TCRdb, first through fastp at Q25 and then through MiXCR, and only productive beta chains were kept. Identical CDR3 protein sequences are pooled into one entry, listed with their most common genes and DNA. The sample table holds 200,000 to 250,000 distinct CDR3 sequences, of which about 10% were seen once. Jointly, the top ten make up 5.5% to 8% of the sample. The sequenced material came from blood, either unsorted or a sorted T cell fraction (not recorded which). The receptors were sampled from a male donor with ankylosing spondylitis or in good health (not recorded which).

This clonotype was picked up many times. The chain recombines TRBV5-1 with TRBJ2-1; no firm D call. Per germline, CDR1 SGHRS and CDR2 YFSETQ. This CDR3 spans 15 amino acids. Trimming took off 3 bases at V and 0 bases at J, with 10 bases between the two ends. CDR3 in DNA: TGCGCCAGCAGCTACACGAGAAGCTCCTACAATGAGCAGTTCTTC. As protein: CASSYTRSSYNEQFF.

In regard to this clonotype: A much larger clonotype is one base distant, so this may be a read error. In DNA, the CDR3 is TGTGCCAGCAGAATGGGACAGGGTCTTAGAGATGGCTACACCTTC. Translation gives CASRMGQGLRDGYTF. J is TRBJ1-2 and V is TRBV12-3 or TRBV12-4; 9 nucleotides line up with TRBD1. V shed 6 bases and J 6 bases; nucleotides not matched to a gene: 11. The CDR3 totals 15 residues.

In this sample, this clonotype turned up many times. The chain joins TRBV5-1 to TRBJ2-7; TRBD1 aligns across 7 bases. The CDR3 loop spans 15 amino acids. The germline gives CDR1 SGHRS, CDR2 YFSETQ. V was clipped by 3 bases and J by 0 bases; unmatched bases: 6. CDR3 sequence: CASSSRQGRSYEQYF. The CDR3 bases are TGCGCCAGCAGCTCTAGACAGGGCCGCTCCTACGAGCAGTACTTC.

At least ten counts were recorded for this clonotype. The rearrangement links TRBV20-1 to TRBJ2-7; tentative D call: TRBD2 (5 bases). Per the germline V gene, CDR1 is DFQATT and CDR2 is SNEGSKA (reference sequence). The CDR3 runs to 15 residues. V lost 3 bases to trimming and J lost 1 base, with 16 bases between them. The CDR3 loop is CSASSVFPTSYEQYF. CDR3 sequence (DNA): TGCAGTGCTAGTAGCGTCTTCCCGACTTCCTACGAGCAGTACTTC.

This clonotype has a handful of counts. The chain links TRBV6-5 to TRBJ1-4; no reliable D call. Trimming removed 5 bases at V and 8 bases at J, with 18 bases between. This CDR3 contains 15 residues. CDR1 and CDR2 from the germline V gene are MNHEY and SVGAGI. The CDR3 region is CASSPTSTIWEKLFF. The CDR3 DNA sequence: TGTGCCAGCAGTCCTACGAGTACTATCTGGGAAAAACTGTTTTTT.

This chain connects TRBV29-1 to TRBJ2-1; a possible D gene is TRBD2 (5 bases). V was shortened by 4 bases and J by 7 bases, with 8 bases between the two germline ends. CDR1 SQVTM and CDR2 ANQGSEA come from the germline V gene. The CDR3 is 11 residues long. For the CDR3, the DNA is TGCAGCGTTGCGAGGGAAAATGAGCAGTTCTTC. This translates into CSVARENEQFF.

The gene calls are TRBV19 and TRBJ2-7, with D perhaps assigned TRBD1 or TRBD2 (5 bases each). The V end lost 6 bases, the J end lost 3 bases, and 18 bases lay between the germline ends. The germline CDR1 and CDR2 sequences are LNHDA and SQIVND (reference sequence). The CDR3 covers 15 residues. The CDR3 loop is CASRAQRDGFYEQYF. The CDR3, as DNA: TGTGCCAGTAGAGCCCAAAGGGACGGTTTCTACGAGCAGTACTTC.

V gene TRBV6-5 combines with J gene TRBJ1-1; tentative D call: TRBD1 (5 bases). CDR1 MNHEY and CDR2 SVGAGI come from the germline V gene. The CDR3 is 11 residues long. V lost 7 bases, J lost 7 bases, and 10 bases lay in between. The CDR3 region is CASTQGLEAFF. As DNA, the CDR3 is TGTGCCAGCACGCAGGGCCTTGAAGCTTTCTTT.

This clonotype occurred many times. The chain links TRBV6-1 to TRBJ1-4; no reliable D call. CDR1 MNHNS and CDR2 SASEGT come from the germline V gene. The CDR3 spans 12 residues. V was trimmed by 4 bases and J by 9 bases, leaving 9 bases between them. CDR3 sequence reads: CASSGYDQKLFF. In nucleotides, the CDR3 is TGTGCCAGCAGTGGCTATGATCAAAAACTGTTTTTT.

The rearrangement joins TRBV5-1 to TRBJ2-5; D may correspond to TRBD1 or TRBD2 (6 bases each). CDR1 is SGHRS, CDR2 YFSETQ, per germline. CDR3 length: 15 amino acids. With 5 bases removed from V and 1 base from J, the gap between germline ends came to 15 bases. The DNA for the CDR3 is TGCGCCAGCAGAAGTGGCAGGGGACTCCAAGAGACCCAGTACTTC. Translating gives CASRSGRGLQETQYF. The full variable domain, its missing parts supplied by reference TRBV5-1 and TRBJ2-5, is KAGVTQTPRYLIKTRGQQVTLSCSPISGHRSVSWYQQTPGQGLQFLFEYFSETQRNKGNFPGRFSGRQFSNSRSEMNVSTLELGDSALYLCASRSGRGLQETQYFGPGTRLLVL.

In this sample, this clonotype turned up a few times. The chain couples TRBV20-1 to TRBJ1-2, with a possible D match to TRBD1 (5 bases). CDR3 length: 18 amino acids. Germline V gene data show CDR1 as DFQATT and CDR2 as SNEGSKA (reference sequence). With 0 bases removed from V and 0 bases from J, the gap between germline ends came to 20 bases. The CDR3 spells CSARDPSSEGPANYGYTF. The CDR3 DNA follows: TGCAGTGCTAGAGATCCGTCGTCGGAGGGACCAGCTAACTATGGCTACACCTTC.

This clonotype was seen a handful of times. This chain links TRBV7-9 with TRBJ1-4; TRBD1 is a possible D gene (5 bases). V was pared by 1 base and J by 5 bases, with 17 bases between. Looked up from germline, CDR1 is SEHNR and CDR2 is FQNEAQ (reference sequence). CDR3 length: 17 residues. The CDR3 region has the DNA TGTGCCAGCAGCTTAGTAGTCCGGGGGATGGCGAATGAAAAACTGTTTTTT. Translated: CASSLVVRGMANEKLFF.

The chain links TRBV11-2 to TRBJ2-2; the D is unclear. The CDR3 totals 14 residues. Germline CDR1 SGHAT, CDR2 FQNNGV. The V end lost 3 bases, the J end lost 5 bases, and 10 bases lay between the germline ends. In DNA, the CDR3 is TGTGCCAGCAGCTTTCAAGCGTCGACCGGGGAGCTGTTTTTT. It is translated as CASSFQASTGELFF.

This clonotype was seen ten or more times. V is TRBV12-3 or TRBV12-4 and J is TRBJ2-7; 14 bases line up with TRBD2. The CDR3 totals 17 residues. V lost 6 bases, J lost 0 bases, and 7 bases stayed unmatched. The CDR3, as DNA: TGTGCCAGCAGCCCGACTAGCGGGGGGGCGGGCTCCTACGAGCAGTACTTC. Protein product: CASSPTSGGAGSYEQYF.

This clonotype was seen many times. The chain combines TRBV6-5 with TRBJ1-1, with TRBD1 as a possible D gene (6 bases). CDR3 size: 16 residues. Germline lookup yields CDR1 MNHEY and CDR2 SVGAGI. Trimming took off 4 bases at V and 3 bases at J, with 18 bases between the two ends. The CDR3 loop reads CASSSMTSTGDTEAFF. The CDR3 bases are TGTGCCAGCAGTTCGATGACATCGACAGGAGACACTGAAGCTTTCTTT.

This clonotype was observed at least ten times. The chain joins TRBV24-1 to TRBJ1-2; maybe TRBD1 (6 bases). This CDR3 has 12 residues. V lost 2 bases, J lost 9 bases, and 9 bases lay in between. Germline V gene lookup returns CDR1 KGHDR and CDR2 SFDVKD. This chain's CDR3 is CATSDYRESYTF. The CDR3 DNA reads TGTGCCACCAGTGATTACAGGGAGAGCTACACCTTC.

The genes are TRBV28 and TRBJ2-7; 8 nucleotides match TRBD1. The germline gives CDR1 MDHEN, CDR2 SYDVKM. V lost 3 bases to trimming and J lost 7 bases; unmatched junction nucleotides: 8. This CDR3 has 14 residues. CDR3 sequence: CASSLAQGAGEQYF. CDR3 sequence (DNA): TGTGCCAGCAGTTTGGCTCAGGGGGCTGGTGAGCAGTACTTC.

A remark on this clonotype: A read error may be the cause here, since a much bigger clone is one base away. The V call is TRBV5-1, the J call TRBJ2-2; a possible D gene is TRBD1 (7 bases). This CDR3 spans 16 amino acids. CDR1 is SGHRS, CDR2 YFSETQ, per germline. CDR3 coding DNA: TGCGTCAGCAGCTTACGACAGGGAGGTTGGGCCGGGGAGCTGTTTTTT. This encodes CVSSLRQGGWAGELFF.

This chain links TRBV3-1 with TRBJ2-1, with 11 bases aligning to TRBD2. V trimming: 0 bases; J trimming: 4 bases; junction bases outside the gene matches: 5. In germline, CDR1 is LGHDT, CDR2 YNNKEL (reference sequence). The CDR3 covers 17 residues. The CDR3 reads CASSQEGLAALYNEQFF. CDR3 in DNA: TGTGCCAGCAGCCAAGAGGGACTAGCGGCGCTTTACAATGAGCAGTTCTTC.

This clonotype was picked up many times. V and J are TRBV5-5 and TRBJ1-4; perhaps TRBD1 as D (6 bases). The CDR3 runs to 14 residues. The germline V gene has CDR1 SGHKS and CDR2 YYEKEE (reference sequence). The V gene lost 5 bases and the J gene lost 8 bases, with 16 bases spanning the gap. The CDR3 sequence: CASRPPAGGEKLFF. CDR3 bases: TGTGCCAGCAGACCCCCCGCGGGGGGCGAAAAACTGTTTTTT.

The genes are TRBV20-1 and TRBJ1-1, with 10 positions matching TRBD1. Per germline, CDR1 DFQATT and CDR2 SNEGSKA (reference sequence). The CDR3 sequence is 14 residues long. Trimming cost V 1 base and J 7 bases; bases outside gene matches: 6. The CDR3 is CSARGDRGGVEAFF. Here the CDR3 DNA reads TGCAGTGCTAGAGGGGACAGGGGCGGTGTTGAAGCTTTCTTT.

This clonotype was counted many times. The rearrangement uses TRBV20-1 and TRBJ1-5; no clear D gene. CDR1 is DFQATT and CDR2 is SNEGSKA in the germline V gene (reference sequence). The CDR3 is 13 residues long. The V gene lost 6 bases and the J gene lost 4 bases, with 13 bases spanning the gap. The CDR3 DNA reads as TGCAGTGCCCCTACCCTGGGGAATCAGCCCCAGCATTTT. Translated, it gives CSAPTLGNQPQHF.

This clonotype was counted at least ten times. This chain joins TRBV3-1 and TRBJ2-7; a weak D match, TRBD1 (6 bases). The germline V and J ends were trimmed by 5 bases and 6 bases, with 20 bases remaining between them. CDR3 size: 15 residues. Germline CDR1 is LGHDT and CDR2 is YNNKEL (reference sequence). CDR3 in amino acids: CASSAWPDRQIEQYF. CDR3 DNA: TGTGCCAGCAGCGCATGGCCGGACAGACAGATCGAGCAGTACTTC.

This clonotype was observed many times. The J gene is TRBJ2-7, the V gene TRBV20-1, with D unresolved. The germline V gene has CDR1 DFQATT and CDR2 SNEGSKA (reference sequence). With 1 base removed from V and 5 bases from J, the gap between germline ends came to 6 bases. CDR3 length equals 11 residues. CDR3 amino acids: CSARVLNEQYF. CDR3 in DNA: TGCAGTGCTAGAGTGCTCAACGAGCAGTACTTC.

This clonotype was seen repeatedly, ten times or more. V is TRBV5-6 and J is TRBJ2-3; D is perhaps TRBD2 (6 bases). This CDR3 region has 13 residues. The V end lost 5 bases, the J end lost 6 bases, and 13 bases lay between the germline ends. CDR1 is SGHDT, CDR2 YYEEEE, per germline. The CDR3 region is CASRVLGGDTQYF. The CDR3 bases are TGTGCCAGCAGGGTCCTCGGGGGTGATACGCAGTATTTT.

The sample holds many counts of this clonotype. CDR3 bases: TGTGCCAGCAGTTTATGGGCAGACTACGAGCAGTACTTC. This translates into CASSLWADYEQYF. This chain uses TRBV12-3 or TRBV12-4 with TRBJ2-7; D not resolved. The V end lost 2 bases, the J end lost 3 bases, and 8 bases lay between the germline ends. There are 13 residues in the CDR3.

This clonotype was observed at least ten times. V gene TRBV29-1 combines with J gene TRBJ2-1, with 8 bases fitting TRBD2. Germline V gene data show CDR1 as SQVTM and CDR2 as ANQGSEA. CDR3 length equals 15 residues. V shed 5 bases, J shed 2 bases, and the junction held 8 bases outside the gene matches. The CDR3 bases are TGCAGCGTTCGGGCTAGCGGGTCCCCCTACAATGAGCAGTTCTTC. Protein product: CSVRASGSPYNEQFF.

This clonotype has at least ten counts. This chain joins TRBV27 and TRBJ2-7, with 9 nucleotides matching TRBD1. Trimming took 4 bases from V and 2 from J; bases not matched to a gene: 6. The CDR3 has 15 residues. Germline loops: CDR1 MNHEY, CDR2 SMNVEV (reference sequence). CDR3 DNA sequence: TGTGCCAGCAGTTCCGTACAGGGGGCACCCTACGAGCAGTACTTC. This gives the protein CASSSVQGAPYEQYF.

This clonotype was observed many times. The J gene is TRBJ2-1, the V gene TRBV6-5; TRBD2 is a possible D gene (5 bases). The V gene's germline CDR1 is MNHEY and CDR2 SVGAGI. The CDR3 runs to 17 residues. V dropped 2 bases and J dropped 2 bases, with 16 bases sitting between them. The CDR3 DNA reads TGTGCCAGCAGTTACAGGGCCGGCGGGCTCACCTACAATGAGCAGTTCTTC. Translated, it gives CASSYRAGGLTYNEQFF.

This clonotype was seen a few times. The V gene is TRBV9, the J gene TRBJ1-4; 7 nucleotides align to TRBD1. V was pared by 3 bases and J by 5 bases, with 4 bases of the junction left unmatched. CDR1 SGDLS and CDR2 YYNGEE come from the germline V gene. The CDR3 contains 14 residues. The DNA of the CDR3 is TGTGCCAGCAGCGCCTCGACAGGGAATGAAAAACTGTTTTTT. Translated: CASSASTGNEKLFF. The whole variable domain, remainder taken from reference TRBV9 and TRBJ1-4, is DSGVTQTPKHLITATGQRVTLRCSPRSGDLSVYWYQQSLDQGLQFLIQYYNGEERAKGNILERFSAQQFPDLHSELNLSSLELGDSALYFCASSASTGNEKLFFGSGTQLSVL.

This clonotype occurred a few times. This sequence joins TRBV12-3 or TRBV12-4 and TRBJ2-1, with 13 bases aligning to TRBD2. The CDR3 covers 14 residues. The J segment lost 8 bases and the V segment lost 8 bases, leaving 6 bases of the junction unmatched. The chain's CDR3 is CASQRTSGSYEQFF. The DNA of the CDR3 is TGTGCCAGCCAAAGGACTAGCGGGAGCTATGAGCAGTTCTTC.

Many counts were recorded for this clonotype. This chain uses TRBV20-1 with TRBJ2-7; 9 bases align to TRBD1. Germline V gene data show CDR1 as DFQATT and CDR2 as SNEGSKA (reference sequence). This CDR3 comprises 14 residues. The V gene end was trimmed by 4 bases and the J gene end by 3 bases; junction bases not matched to a gene: 7. As DNA, the CDR3 is TGCAGTGCTAAGTCCGGGACAGGGCGCTACGAGCAGTACTTC. It is translated as CSAKSGTGRYEQYF.